The TCR beta chain under discussion was sequenced for a study of blood T cell repertoires in COVID-19. In the study overall: Acute and convalescent COVID-19 specimens originated in the United States, Italy and Spain.

This clone was observed a handful of times. Original processing notes: Amplifying reference gene primers gave estimates of nucleated cell counts. Method: immunoSEQ multiplex PCR; TCRdb's copy keeps in-frame clones and lacks some. D and trimming come from the DNA, and the V and J calls and clone size come from that table. The sample yields 100,000 to 150,000 clones, 65% to 85% seen once. Looked up from germline, CDR1 is SGHTA and CDR2 is FQGTGA. There are 14 residues in the CDR3. V lost 0 bases, J lost 6 bases, and 1 base stayed unmatched. The source of this sequence is a man older than 75 with active or convalescent COVID-19. This rearrangement joins TRBV7-3 to TRBJ2-2, with 7 bases aligning to TRBD1. Specimen: peripheral blood. Here the CDR3 reads CASSLTGGSGELFF. The CDR3 DNA reads TGTGCCAGCAGCTTAACAGGGGGCTCCGGGGAGCTGTTTTTT.